These 26 T cell receptor beta chains share one sample of origin, sequenced in a study of blood T cell repertoires in COVID-19 (dated by TCRdb to between 2020 and 2021). Library creation used the immunoSEQ multiplex PCR assay. Sourced from immuneACCESS, this table was stored by TCRdb with only in-frame sequences that have V and J called. A share of the clones is absent; for the studies checked, an unresolved V gene accounts for under half, and the remainder has no known explanation. The sample table contains about 290,000 clones; only one count was recorded for 80% to 90% of them. Clones ranked in the top ten supply under 3.5% of the sample. The sample taken for sequencing was peripheral blood. These receptors were obtained from a woman under 40 with active or convalescent COVID-19.

The chain recombines TRBV7-9 with TRBJ1-3; 8 positions match TRBD1. CDR3 length equals 17 residues. Germline loops: CDR1 SEHNR, CDR2 FQNEAQ (reference sequence). V trimming: 3 bases; J trimming: 4 bases; junction bases outside the gene matches: 11. DNA for the CDR3: TGTGCCAGCAGCTTCATAACAGTCCCAGGGGGCGGAAACACCATATATTTT. Translation gives CASSFITVPGGGNTIYF. The full variable domain, with the rest looked up from reference TRBV7-9 and TRBJ1-3, is DTGVSQNPRHKITKRGQNVTFRCDPISEHNRLYWYRQTLGQGPEFLTYFQNEAQLEKSRLLSDRFSAERPKGSFSTLEIQRTEQGDSAMYLCASSFITVPGGGNTIYFGEGSWLTVV.

This rearrangement joins TRBV24-1 to TRBJ2-5; 9 bases are a match to TRBD1. Trimming cost V 8 bases and J 3 bases; bases outside gene matches: 6. Germline V gene sequence: CDR1 KGHDR, CDR2 SFDVKD. The CDR3 spans 14 residues. CDR3 amino acids: CATILQGAKETQYF. The CDR3 DNA sequence: TGTGCCACCATCTTACAGGGGGCGAAAGAGACCCAGTACTTC.

The table lists this clone with a few counts. CDR3 coding DNA: TGTGCCAGCAGCTCCCGGGGGGACTCTGGGGCCAACGTCCTGACTTTC. The encoded protein is CASSSRGDSGANVLTF. This sequence joins TRBV6-4 and TRBJ2-6; 7 bases are a match to TRBD2. Germline trimming cut 6 bases from V and 0 bases from J; bases unmatched to any gene: 5. CDR1 and CDR2 from the germline V gene are MRHNA and SNTAGT. This CDR3 comprises 16 residues.

The J gene is TRBJ1-6, the V gene TRBV6-5; D unclear. Germline lookup yields CDR1 MNHEY and CDR2 SVGAGI. The ends were cut back, 0 bases at V and 7 bases at J, with 10 bases in the middle. The CDR3 is made up of 15 amino acids. The CDR3 loop reads CASSYSGSLNSPLHF. CDR3 in DNA: TGTGCCAGCAGTTACTCGGGCAGCCTAAATTCACCCCTCCACTTT.

The J gene is TRBJ1-2, the V gene TRBV7-2, with D unclear. V lost 0 bases to trimming and J lost 4 bases, with 6 bases between them. This CDR3 has 13 residues. Looked up from germline, CDR1 is SGHTA and CDR2 is FQGNSA. This CDR3 is CASSLAGSYGYTF. In DNA, the CDR3 is TGTGCCAGCAGCTTAGCAGGGAGCTATGGCTACACCTTC.

The J gene is TRBJ1-3, the V gene TRBV20-1; D is ambiguous. The CDR3 covers 12 residues. Deletions cut 3 bases from V and 4 bases from J, with 7 bases between. Per germline, CDR1 DFQATT and CDR2 SNEGSKA (reference sequence). CDR3 residues: CSASQAGNTIYF. In DNA form, the CDR3 reads TGCAGTGCTAGTCAGGCGGGAAACACCATATATTTT.

The chain has TRBV2 and TRBJ2-5, with 8 bases lining up with TRBD2. V dropped 5 bases and J dropped 1; count of bases not matched to a gene: 9. The germline CDR1 and CDR2 sequences are SNHLY and FYNNEI. This CDR3 comprises 16 residues. CDR3 region: CASSPHTGGIQETQYF. As DNA, the CDR3 is TGTGCCAGCAGTCCCCATACGGGGGGGATCCAAGAGACCCAGTACTTC.

The chain has TRBV19 and TRBJ2-7; weak D call: TRBD2 (6 bases). Germline CDR1 LNHDA, CDR2 SQIVND (reference sequence). V was cut by 5 bases and J by 2 bases, with 13 bases left in between. CDR3 length: 14 amino acids. The CDR3 here is CASSHGTAPYEQYF. The CDR3 DNA sequence: TGTGCCAGTAGTCACGGGACTGCGCCCTACGAGCAGTACTTC. The variable domain in full, with the rest retrieved from reference TRBV19 and TRBJ2-7, is DGGITQSPKYLFRKEGQNVTLSCEQNLNHDAMYWYRQDPGQGLRLIYYSQIVNDFQKGDIAEGYSVSREKKESFPLTVTSAQKNPTAFYLCASSHGTAPYEQYFGPGTRLTVT.

This clone appeared a single time. The genes are TRBV29-1 and TRBJ1-2; 7 positions agree with TRBD1. Germline V gives CDR1 SQVTM, CDR2 ANQGSEA. Trimming took 4 bases from V and 0 from J; bases not matched to a gene: 5. There are 14 residues in the CDR3. CDR3 bases: TGCAGCGTTGCACGGACAGGATCTAACTATGGCTACACCTTC. It codes for CSVARTGSNYGYTF.

The rearrangement joins TRBV10-3 to TRBJ1-2; unclear D gene. The CDR3 length is 12 residues. V dropped 3 bases and J dropped 8 bases, with 10 bases sitting between them. The germline gives CDR1 ENHRY, CDR2 SYGVKD. In DNA form, the CDR3 reads TGTGCCATCAGTGAAAGCCAGGTGGGCTACACCTTC. This codes for CAISESQVGYTF.

The V call is TRBV3-1 (or the pseudogene TRBV3-2), the J call TRBJ2-1; 9 nucleotides agree with TRBD1. After removal of 6 bases from V and 5 bases from J, the junction contained 8 bases not matched to a gene. Germline assignment: CDR1 LGHDT and CDR2 YNNKEL (reference sequence). There are 15 residues in the CDR3. CDR3 region: CASRQVDRGNNEQFF. Written as DNA, the CDR3 is TGTGCCAGCAGACAGGTAGACAGGGGGAACAATGAGCAGTTCTTC.

V usage is TRBV6-4 and J usage is TRBJ1-1; tentatively, D is TRBD1 (5 bases). Trimming took 10 bases from V and 5 from J, leaving 20 bases between them. This CDR3 region has 14 residues. The V gene's germline CDR1 is MRHNA and CDR2 SNTAGT. The CDR3 nucleotides are TGTGCCACCCCCCCACCGCCCAAGGGGACTGAAGCTTTCTTT. Amino acid sequence: CATPPPPKGTEAFF.

This clone occurred a few times. This sequence joins TRBV29-1 and TRBJ2-7; D not resolved. Germline V CDR1 and CDR2: SQVTM, ANQGSEA. V was trimmed by 6 bases and J by 0 bases, leaving 12 bases between them. This CDR3 is 13 amino acids long. The chain's CDR3 is CSVSRLHSYEQYF. The CDR3 DNA reads TGCAGCGTCTCAAGACTCCACTCCTACGAGCAGTACTTC.

The genes are TRBV30 and TRBJ2-1, with 12 bases fitting TRBD2. This CDR3 is built from 15 residues. V was pared by 2 bases and J by 7 bases, with 6 bases of the junction left unmatched. CDR1 and CDR2 (germline): GTSNPN, SVGIG (reference sequence). CDR3: CAWSHLAGGWNEQFF. Here the CDR3 DNA reads TGTGCCTGGAGTCACCTAGCGGGGGGGTGGAATGAGCAGTTCTTC.

CDR3 in amino acids: CASSLLGGNEKLFF. The DNA of the CDR3 is TGCGCCAGCAGCCTCCTGGGGGGTAATGAAAAACTGTTTTTT. The chain carries TRBV5-1 and TRBJ1-4; possible D gene TRBD1, 5 bases. Trimming took 4 bases from V and 4 from J, leaving 11 bases between them. This CDR3 has 14 amino acids. Germline V gene sequence: CDR1 SGHRS, CDR2 YFSETQ. Full variable domain (outside the CDR3, taken from reference TRBV5-1 and TRBJ1-4): KAGVTQTPRYLIKTRGQQVTLSCSPISGHRSVSWYQQTPGQGLQFLFEYFSETQRNKGNFPGRFSGRQFSNSRSEMNVSTLELGDSALYLCASSLLGGNEKLFFGSGTQLSVL.

The CDR3 DNA follows: TGCGCCAGCAGGGCGACAGGGGCCTACTATGGCTACACCTTC. Its protein product is CASRATGAYYGYTF. The chain combines TRBV10-2 with TRBJ1-2; 8 nucleotides agree with TRBD1. The CDR3 runs 14 residues. The V and J ends lost 6 bases and 3 bases, in that order; junction bases with no gene match: 6. Germline CDR1 is WSHSY and CDR2 is SAAADI.

The rearrangement joins TRBV6-4 to TRBJ1-1, with a weak D call TRBD1 (5 bases). V dropped 5 bases and J dropped 11 bases, with 15 bases sitting between them. This CDR3 region has 12 residues. In germline, CDR1 is MRHNA, CDR2 SNTAGT. Here the CDR3 DNA reads TGTGCCAGCAGTTACCGGGACTCGGGGGCTTTCTTT. Translation gives CASSYRDSGAFF.

This chain links TRBV6-2 or TRBV6-3 with TRBJ1-2; no clear D gene. The germline V gene has CDR1 MNHEY and CDR2 SVGEGT. The CDR3 runs 14 residues. Trimming removed 6 bases at V and 2 bases at J, with 13 bases between. This CDR3 is CASSHKLENYGYTF. CDR3 bases: TGTGCCAGCAGCCATAAGCTAGAAAACTATGGCTACACCTTC.

V gene TRBV7-9 combines with J gene TRBJ1-2; a possible D gene is TRBD1 (5 bases). Trimming removed 3 bases at V and 7 bases at J, with 15 bases between. Germline CDR1 is SEHNR and CDR2 is FQNEAQ (reference sequence). The CDR3 runs to 14 residues. The CDR3 coding sequence is TGTGCCAGCAGCTTCGGGGAGGGGAAGGGTGGCTACACCTTC. Its translation is CASSFGEGKGGYTF.

This clone was detected once. The CDR3 DNA reads as TGTGCCAGCAGTGACCAACACAGGGGAGTTTTGTCCTACGAGCAGTACTTC. Its translation: CASSDQHRGVLSYEQYF. V is TRBV6-4 and J is TRBJ2-7, with 7 bases aligning to TRBD1. The CDR3 extends over 17 amino acids. V lost 2 bases and J lost 1; bases outside the gene matches: 11. CDR1 MRHNA and CDR2 SNTAGT come from the germline V gene.

This chain links TRBV7-6 with TRBJ1-6; the D is unclear. There are 15 residues in the CDR3. Trimming removed 4 bases at V and 4 bases at J, with 11 bases between. Germline CDR1 and CDR2: SGHVS and FNYEAQ. The CDR3 loop is CASSSTGEYNSPLHF. The CDR3 coding sequence is TGTGCCAGCAGCTCAACCGGGGAATATAATTCACCCCTCCACTTT.

The genes are TRBV5-4 and TRBJ1-2; 10 bases map to TRBD1. The CDR3 loop spans 16 amino acids. Germline CDR1 reads SGHNT; CDR2 reads YYREEE (reference sequence). After removal of 5 bases from V and 2 bases from J, the junction contained 9 bases not matched to a gene. CDR3 nucleotides: TGTGCCAGCAGTTCGCCGGGACAGGGGTTGAACTATGGCTACACCTTC. Translating gives CASSSPGQGLNYGYTF.

This chain joins TRBV7-9 and TRBJ1-2; no reliable D call. Trimming took 1 base from V and 3 from J, leaving 12 bases between them. The germline CDR1 and CDR2 sequences are SEHNR and FQNEAQ (reference sequence). The length of the CDR3 is 15 residues. The CDR3 sequence: CASSLVGSQDYGYTF. The CDR3 nucleotides read TGTGCCAGCAGCTTAGTGGGGAGCCAAGACTATGGCTACACCTTC.

V gene TRBV4-3 combines with J gene TRBJ2-1, with D hard to call. V shed 0 bases and J shed 3 bases, with 15 bases lying between them. The CDR3 contains 17 residues. Germline CDR1 is LGHNA and CDR2 is YSLEER. The chain's CDR3 is CASSQEVANLYYNEQFF. CDR3 in DNA: TGCGCCAGCAGCCAAGAGGTAGCTAACCTATACTACAATGAGCAGTTCTTC.

J is TRBJ1-4 and V is TRBV7-2; D unresolved. The CDR3 runs to 14 residues. The V and J ends lost 1 base and 8 bases respectively, with 11 bases between them. CDR1 and CDR2 (germline): SGHTA, FQGNSA. DNA of the CDR3: TGTGCCAGCAGCTTAGGCCGCCGAGGGGAAAAACTGTTTTTT. This codes for CASSLGRRGEKLFF.

In this sample, this clone turned up many times. The V call is TRBV7-9, the J call TRBJ2-3; 7 positions match TRBD1. V dropped 1 base and J dropped 0; count of bases not matched to a gene: 7. This CDR3 has 17 residues. Germline V gene sequence: CDR1 SEHNR, CDR2 FQNEAQ (reference sequence). In nucleotides, the CDR3 is TGTGCCAGCAGCTTAGTTCATGAGGGGGCGAGCACAGATACGCAGTATTTT. Residues: CASSLVHEGASTDTQYF.